Listed here are 8 T cell receptor beta chains from one sample, sequenced in a study of blood T cell repertoires in COVID-19. Here immunoSEQ multiplex PCR was the method, and the copy in TCRdb shows in-frame clones only, minus some. Found here are under 250,000 clones, approximately 84% of them singletons; the top ten hold 4.4%. Material: peripheral blood. The receptors shown here come from a man in his fifties or sixties with active or convalescent COVID-19.

The rearrangement uses TRBV30 and TRBJ2-2, with a weak D call TRBD2 (6 bases). The CDR3 is 14 amino acids. Germline V gives CDR1 GTSNPN, CDR2 SVGIG (reference sequence). The V gene lost 4 bases and the J gene lost 7 bases, with 16 bases spanning the gap. In nucleotides, the CDR3 is TGTGCCTGGATACCCCAGCGGGCAGTCGGGGAGCTGTTTTTT. Its protein is CAWIPQRAVGELFF.

This clone was seen once. The J gene is TRBJ1-2, the V gene TRBV3-1 (or the pseudogene TRBV3-2); 8 bases map to TRBD1. The trim removed 2 bases at V and 2 bases at J, leaving 13 bases unmatched. Germline loops: CDR1 LGHDT, CDR2 YNNKEL (reference sequence). The CDR3 sequence is 18 residues long. For the CDR3, the DNA is TGTGCCAGCAGCCAAAGATGGGCAGGGGGCTTGAGGAACTATGGCTACACCTTC. Its protein product is CASSQRWAGGLRNYGYTF.

This clone was counted a few times. The chain employs TRBV19 and TRBJ2-2; 7 bases agree with TRBD2. Unmatched junction bases numbered 4, after V lost 6 bases and J lost 0 bases. Germline V gene sequence: CDR1 LNHDA, CDR2 SQIVND (reference sequence). The CDR3 is made up of 15 amino acids. The CDR3 reads CASRAGRTNTGELFF. The CDR3 DNA reads as TGTGCCAGTAGAGCGGGACGGACGAACACCGGGGAGCTGTTTTTT.

The chain combines TRBV15 with TRBJ2-2; D is uncertain. Germline values: CDR1 LNHNV, CDR2 YYDKDF (reference sequence). The CDR3 spans 15 residues. V lost 0 bases and J 1 base, leaving 6 bases between the germline ends. The CDR3 reads CATSRDTVNTGELFF. The CDR3, as DNA: TGTGCCACCAGCAGAGATACGGTGAACACCGGGGAGCTGTTTTTT.

V usage is TRBV5-1 and J usage is TRBJ2-5, with D perhaps matching TRBD1 (6 bases). Germline CDR1 reads SGHRS; CDR2 reads YFSETQ. Trimming took off 0 bases at V and 5 bases at J, with 14 bases between the two ends. This CDR3 is built from 15 residues. The DNA of the CDR3 is TGCGCCAGCAGCTTGGACAGGGAAAGCGGCGAGACCCAGTACTTC. This encodes CASSLDRESGETQYF.

The J gene is TRBJ1-2, the V gene TRBV27; TRBD1 matches 7 bases. V trimming: 7 bases; J trimming: 2 bases; junction bases outside the gene matches: 16. The CDR3 consists of 17 residues. Germline CDR1 and CDR2: MNHEY and SMNVEV (reference sequence). This chain's CDR3 is CASIPLGAGGKNYGYTF. CDR3 nucleotide sequence: TGTGCCAGCATCCCCCTCGGGGCAGGGGGAAAGAACTATGGCTACACCTTC.

This chain connects TRBV2 to TRBJ2-5, with TRBD2 as a possible D gene (6 bases). Germline assignment: CDR1 SNHLY and CDR2 FYNNEI. The CDR3 has 15 amino acids. Trimming stripped 7 bases from V and 1 base from J, with 16 bases between. The CDR3 DNA follows: TGTGCCAGCACCGAGCCCGGACTATTCCAAGAGACCCAGTACTTC. Its protein is CASTEPGLFQETQYF.

This clone was seen more than once but under ten times. The chain combines TRBV18 with TRBJ1-2; possibly TRBD1 for D (6 bases). Germline lookup yields CDR1 KGHSH and CDR2 LQKENI. The CDR3 sequence is 15 residues long. V was cut by 3 bases and J by 2 bases, with 13 bases left in between. The CDR3 DNA sequence: TGTGCCAGCTCACCCGGGACACCCATGAACTATGGCTACACCTTC. Amino acids: CASSPGTPMNYGYTF.